The TCR beta chain under discussion was sequenced for a study of chemoradiotherapy in HPV16-positive cancers. About the study: Candidate HPV-specific T-cell clones and common TCR motifs came from functional assays in a couple of HPV16-positive patients. The study's findings and limits: HPV-specific T cells were functionally defined from only a couple of HPV16-positive patients. HPV-responsive T-cell expansion during chemoradiotherapy was linked to improved recurrence-free survival in HPV16-positive patients. Candidate HPV-specific clones and E7-related TCR motifs grew in tumor during treatment.

The germline V gene encodes CDR1 MNHNS and CDR2 SASEGT. V was trimmed by 4 bases and J by 0 bases, leaving 7 bases between them. CDR3 length: 14 residues. Libraries were prepared by immunoSEQ multiplex PCR; TCRdb keeps only in-frame clonotypes and omits some of them. The repertoire consists of 36,000 or so clones, with around four fifths occurring once and the leading ten covering about 4.1%. On this clone itself: Its antigen is as yet unknown.

This TCR was sampled from a human donor with HPV-associated anogenital cancer. The sequencing used blood, collected from a patient who underwent chemoradiotherapy. The rearrangement joins TRBV6-1 to TRBJ1-3, with D hard to call. The CDR3 nucleotides are TGTGCCAGCAGTGCACTGGGCTCTGGAAACACCATATATTTT. This translates into CASSALGSGNTIYF.